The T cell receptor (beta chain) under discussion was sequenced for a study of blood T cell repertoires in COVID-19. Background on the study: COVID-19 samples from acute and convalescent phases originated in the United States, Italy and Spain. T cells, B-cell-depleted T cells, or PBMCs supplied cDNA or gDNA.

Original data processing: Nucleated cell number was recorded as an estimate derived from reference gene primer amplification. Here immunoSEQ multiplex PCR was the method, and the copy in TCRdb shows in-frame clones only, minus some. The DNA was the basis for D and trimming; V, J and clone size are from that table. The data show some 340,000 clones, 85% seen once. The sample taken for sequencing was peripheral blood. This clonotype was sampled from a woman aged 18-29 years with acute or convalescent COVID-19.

The CDR3 DNA reads TGTGCCACCACCCGATATGGGGGCTCTCTAGCCAAAAACATTCAGTACTTC. Its translation: CATTRYGGSLAKNIQYF. The V and J genes are TRBV24-1 and TRBJ2-4, with a tentative D call TRBD1 (6 bases). Trimming removed 8 bases from V and 0 bases from J, with 19 bases in between. From germline, CDR1 is KGHDR and CDR2 SFDVKD. The CDR3 totals 17 residues.